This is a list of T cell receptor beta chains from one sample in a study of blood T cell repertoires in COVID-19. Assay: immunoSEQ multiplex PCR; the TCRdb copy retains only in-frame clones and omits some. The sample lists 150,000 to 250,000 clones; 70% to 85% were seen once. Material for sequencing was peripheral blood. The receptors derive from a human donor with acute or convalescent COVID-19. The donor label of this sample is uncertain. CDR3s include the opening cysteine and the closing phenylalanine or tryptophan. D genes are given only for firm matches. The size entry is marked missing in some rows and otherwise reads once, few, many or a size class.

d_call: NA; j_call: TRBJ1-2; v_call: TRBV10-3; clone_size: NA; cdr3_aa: CAINTRDTENYGYTF; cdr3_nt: TGTGCCATCAATACCCGGGACACCGAAAACTATGGCTACACCTTC
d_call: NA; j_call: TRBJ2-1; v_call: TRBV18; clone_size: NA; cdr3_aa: CASSPLDTNEQFF; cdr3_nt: TGTGCCAGCTCACCCTTAGACACCAATGAGCAGTTCTTC
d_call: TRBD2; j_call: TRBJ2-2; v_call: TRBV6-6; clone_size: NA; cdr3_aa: CASSRGLAGGPTGELFF; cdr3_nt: TGTGCCAGCAGTCGGGGACTAGCGGGAGGGCCCACCGGGGAGCTGTTTTTT
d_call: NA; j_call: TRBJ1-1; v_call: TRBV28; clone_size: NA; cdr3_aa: CASSLTAGPEAFF; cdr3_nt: TGTGCCAGCAGTTTAACGGCGGGCCCCGAAGCTTTCTTT
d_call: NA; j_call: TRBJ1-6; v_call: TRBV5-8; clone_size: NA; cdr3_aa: CASSLKFSSYNSPLHF; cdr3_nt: TGTGCCAGCAGCTTGAAATTCAGCTCCTATAATTCACCCCTCCACTTT
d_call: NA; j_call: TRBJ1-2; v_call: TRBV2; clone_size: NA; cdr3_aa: CATPRLQFYGYTF; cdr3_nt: TGTGCCACCCCGCGTTTACAGTTTTATGGCTACACCTTC
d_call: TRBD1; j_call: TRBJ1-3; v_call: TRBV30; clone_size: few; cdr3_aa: CAWNAAGQFSGNTIYF; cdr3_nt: TGTGCCTGGAACGCCGCGGGACAGTTCTCTGGAAACACCATATATTTT
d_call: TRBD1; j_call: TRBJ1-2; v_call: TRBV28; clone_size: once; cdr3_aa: CASSQRSGTGVGYTF; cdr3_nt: TGTGCCAGCAGCCAGAGATCCGGGACAGGGGTTGGCTACACCTTC
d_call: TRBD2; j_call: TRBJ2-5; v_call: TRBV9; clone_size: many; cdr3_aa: CASSPRGSGRQETQYF; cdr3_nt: TGTGCCAGCAGCCCTCGGGGTAGCGGGAGACAAGAGACCCAGTACTTC
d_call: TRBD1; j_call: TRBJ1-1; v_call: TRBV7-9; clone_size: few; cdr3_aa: CASSPDRGDTEAFF; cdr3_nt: TGTGCCAGCAGCCCGGACAGGGGGGACACTGAAGCTTTCTTT
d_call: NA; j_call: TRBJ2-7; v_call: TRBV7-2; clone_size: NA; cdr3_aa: CASSVGGQYEQYF; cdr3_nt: TGTGCCAGCAGCGTGGGGGGGCAATACGAGCAGTACTTC
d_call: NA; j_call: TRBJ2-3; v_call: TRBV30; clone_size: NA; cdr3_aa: CACRGTASTDTQYF; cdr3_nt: TGTGCCTGCCGGGGGACCGCGAGCACAGATACGCAGTATTTT
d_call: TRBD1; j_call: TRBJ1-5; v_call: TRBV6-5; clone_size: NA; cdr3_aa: CASSPTGGYNQPQHF; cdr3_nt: TGTGCCAGCAGCCCCACAGGGGGGTACAATCAGCCCCAGCATTTT
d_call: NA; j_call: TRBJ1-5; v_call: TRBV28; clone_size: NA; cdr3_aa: CASSAGGWTILPQHF; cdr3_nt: TGTGCCAGCAGTGCGGGAGGATGGACCATTCTGCCCCAGCATTTT
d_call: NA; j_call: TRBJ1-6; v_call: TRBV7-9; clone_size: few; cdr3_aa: CASSPTEPDNSPLHF; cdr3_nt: TGTGCCAGCAGCCCTACAGAGCCCGATAATTCACCCCTCCACTTT
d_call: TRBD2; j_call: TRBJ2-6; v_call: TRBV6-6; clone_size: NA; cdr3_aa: CASSFWTSSGANVLTF; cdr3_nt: TGTGCCAGCAGTTTTTGGACTAGCTCTGGGGCCAACGTCCTGACTTTC
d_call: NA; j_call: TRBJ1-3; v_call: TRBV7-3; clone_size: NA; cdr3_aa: CASSSGSGNTIYF; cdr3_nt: TGTGCCAGCAGCAGCGGGTCAGGAAACACCATATATTTT
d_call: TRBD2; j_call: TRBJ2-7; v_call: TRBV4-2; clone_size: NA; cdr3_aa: CASSQVSSGRDEQYF; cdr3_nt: TGTGCCAGCAGCCAAGTTTCCAGCGGGAGGGACGAGCAGTACTTC
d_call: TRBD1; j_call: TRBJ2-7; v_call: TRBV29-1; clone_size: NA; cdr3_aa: CSVGGQGTYEQYF; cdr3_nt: TGCAGCGTTGGGGGACAGGGTACCTACGAGCAGTACTTC
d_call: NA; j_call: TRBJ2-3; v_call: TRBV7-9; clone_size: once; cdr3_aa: CASSYQQGGPDTQYF; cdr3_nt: TGTGCCAGCAGCTATCAGCAGGGAGGCCCAGATACGCAGTATTTT
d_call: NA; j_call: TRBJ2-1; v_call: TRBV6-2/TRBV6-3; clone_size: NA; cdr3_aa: CASSYLDSDYNEQFF; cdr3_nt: TGTGCCAGCAGTTACCTAGATAGCGATTACAATGAGCAGTTCTTC
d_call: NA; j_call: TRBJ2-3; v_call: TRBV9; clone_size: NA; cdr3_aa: CASSVGRTDTQYF; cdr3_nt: TGTGCCAGCAGCGTTGGCCGCACAGATACGCAGTATTTT
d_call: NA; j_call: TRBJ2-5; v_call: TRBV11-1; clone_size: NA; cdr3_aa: CASSLRAAREETQYF; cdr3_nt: TGTGCCAGCAGCTTAAGAGCCGCGAGGGAAGAGACCCAGTACTTC
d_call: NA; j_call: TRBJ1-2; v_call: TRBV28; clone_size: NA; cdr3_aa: CASSLTQAHGYTF; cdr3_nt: TGTGCCAGCAGTTTAACGCAGGCTCATGGCTACACCTTC
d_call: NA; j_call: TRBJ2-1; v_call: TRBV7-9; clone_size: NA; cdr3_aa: CASSRDTSYNEQFF; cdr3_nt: TGTGCCAGCAGCAGGGACACCTCCTACAATGAGCAGTTCTTC
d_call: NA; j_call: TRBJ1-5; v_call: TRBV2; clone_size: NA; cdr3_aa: CASSGEGGDQPQHF; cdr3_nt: TGTGCCAGCAGTGGTGAGGGTGGGGATCAGCCCCAGCATTTT
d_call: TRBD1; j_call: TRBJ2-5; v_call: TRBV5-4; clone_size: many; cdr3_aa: CASTQDRYQETQYF; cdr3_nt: TGTGCCAGCACCCAGGACAGGTACCAAGAGACCCAGTACTTC
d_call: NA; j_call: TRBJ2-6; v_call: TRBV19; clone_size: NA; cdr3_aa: CASSIRGGGANVLTF; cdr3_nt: TGTGCCAGTAGTATCAGGGGCGGTGGGGCCAACGTCCTGACTTTC
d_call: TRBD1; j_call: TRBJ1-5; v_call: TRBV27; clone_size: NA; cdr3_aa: CASSPFLQGARNQPQHF; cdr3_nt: TGTGCCAGCAGTCCCTTTCTGCAGGGGGCGCGCAATCAGCCCCAGCATTTT
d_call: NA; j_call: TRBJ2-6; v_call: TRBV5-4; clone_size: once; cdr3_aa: CASSSGGQVSSGANVLTF; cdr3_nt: TGTGCCAGCAGCTCGGGGGGACAGGTTAGCTCTGGGGCCAACGTCCTGACTTTC
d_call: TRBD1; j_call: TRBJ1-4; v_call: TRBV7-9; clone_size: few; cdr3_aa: CASSTGVVANEKLFF; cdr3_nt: TGTGCCAGCAGTACAGGGGTTGTGGCTAATGAAAAACTGTTTTTT
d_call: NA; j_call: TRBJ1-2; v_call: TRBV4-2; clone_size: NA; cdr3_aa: CASSLNTAANYGYTF; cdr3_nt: TGTGCCAGCAGCCTTAACACCGCAGCTAACTATGGCTACACCTTC
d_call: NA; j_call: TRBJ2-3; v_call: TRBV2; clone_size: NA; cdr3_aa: CASGGGADTQYF; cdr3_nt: TGTGCCAGCGGAGGAGGCGCCGATACGCAGTATTTT
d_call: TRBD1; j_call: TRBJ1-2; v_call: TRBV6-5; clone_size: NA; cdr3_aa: CASSYSGGRYGYTF; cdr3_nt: TGTGCCAGCAGTTACTCAGGGGGCCGGTATGGCTACACCTTC
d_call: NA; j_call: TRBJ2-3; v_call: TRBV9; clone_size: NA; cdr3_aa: CASSFGLLKTDTQYF; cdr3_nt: TGTGCCAGCAGCTTTGGACTTCTCAAAACAGATACGCAGTATTTT
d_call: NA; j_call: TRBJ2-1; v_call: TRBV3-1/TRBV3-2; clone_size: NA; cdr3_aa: CASSQAGGRYNEQFF; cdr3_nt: TGTGCCAGCAGCCAAGCTGGGGGCCGCTACAATGAGCAGTTCTTC
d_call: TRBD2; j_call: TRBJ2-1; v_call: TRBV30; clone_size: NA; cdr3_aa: CAWTSGGPGEQFF; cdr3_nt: TGTGCCTGGACTAGCGGGGGCCCAGGGGAGCAGTTCTTC
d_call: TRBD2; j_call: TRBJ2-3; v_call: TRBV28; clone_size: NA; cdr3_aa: CASSRRLAASTDTQYF; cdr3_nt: TGTGCCAGCAGTCGCCGACTAGCGGCCAGCACAGATACGCAGTATTTT
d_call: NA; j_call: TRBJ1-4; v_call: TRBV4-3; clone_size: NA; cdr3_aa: CASSQQGGYEKLFF; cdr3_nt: TGCGCCAGCAGCCAACAGGGAGGGTATGAAAAACTGTTTTTT
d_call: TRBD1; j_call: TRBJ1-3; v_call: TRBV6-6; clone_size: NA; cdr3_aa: CASSPTPGQGSFLSGNTIYF; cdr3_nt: TGTGCCAGCAGCCCGACTCCGGGACAGGGCTCCTTTCTCTCTGGAAACACCATATATTTT
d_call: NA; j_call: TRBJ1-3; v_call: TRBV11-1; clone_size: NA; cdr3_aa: CASEGGQLENTIYF; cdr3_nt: TGTGCCAGCGAAGGAGGTCAGCTGGAAAACACCATATATTTT
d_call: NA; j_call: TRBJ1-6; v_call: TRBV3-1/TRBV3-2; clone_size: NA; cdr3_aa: CASSQGGPGSPLHF; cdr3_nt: TGTGCCAGCAGCCAAGGAGGGCCCGGGTCACCCCTCCACTTT
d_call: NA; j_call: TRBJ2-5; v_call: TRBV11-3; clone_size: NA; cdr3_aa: CASSLTRGSETQYF; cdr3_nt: TGTGCCAGCAGCTTAACGAGGGGGTCAGAGACCCAGTACTTC